The rows below give T cell receptor beta chains drawn from one sample of a study of memory CD4+ T cells and cytomegalovirus serostatus. The assay was immunoSEQ multiplex PCR, and TCRdb's table has in-frame clones only and misses some. The data contain under 55,000 clones, about 86% of them seen just once; the ten biggest clones take up less than 2.5%. Sequencing used memory CD4+ T cells from blood. The receptors were sampled from an adult in good health and CMV-seropositive. CDR3s include the opening cysteine and the closing phenylalanine or tryptophan. The order of the fields is clone size, J gene, V gene, D gene, CDR3 DNA, CDR3 protein. The D gene is left open where the match is weak. Rows give clone size only sometimes, using once, few, many, or a class for an expanded clone.

clone_size: NA
j_call: TRBJ2-5
v_call: TRBV11-2
d_call: NA
cdr3_nt: TGTGCCAGTGTCCTCCTGGGGCAAGAGACCCAGTACTTC
cdr3_aa: CASVLLGQETQYF

clone_size: NA
j_call: TRBJ2-5
v_call: TRBV7-7
d_call: NA
cdr3_nt: TGTGCCAGCAGCAGGGACATCGGGGAAACCCAGTACTTC
cdr3_aa: CASSRDIGETQYF

clone_size: few
j_call: TRBJ2-7
v_call: TRBV7-9
d_call: TRBD1
cdr3_nt: TGTGCCAGCAGCTGGACAGGGGGAGGGGGCGAGCAGTACTTC
cdr3_aa: CASSWTGGGGEQYF

clone_size: NA
j_call: TRBJ2-2
v_call: TRBV7-2
d_call: NA
cdr3_nt: TGTGCCAGCAGCCACCAAAAGGGCCGCGGCGGGGAGCTGTTTTTT
cdr3_aa: CASSHQKGRGGELFF

clone_size: NA
j_call: TRBJ2-1
v_call: TRBV4-3
d_call: TRBD2
cdr3_nt: TGCGCCAGCAGCCAAGCGTCTAGCGGCGACAATGAGCAGTTCTTC
cdr3_aa: CASSQASSGDNEQFF

clone_size: NA
j_call: TRBJ1-1
v_call: TRBV19
d_call: NA
cdr3_nt: TGTGCCAGTAGTATTTCCAACCTGAACACTGAAGCTTTCTTT
cdr3_aa: CASSISNLNTEAFF

clone_size: NA
j_call: TRBJ1-4
v_call: TRBV6-1
d_call: NA
cdr3_nt: TGTGCCAGCAGTGAACAGTGGGTTGATAATGAAAAACTGTTTTTT
cdr3_aa: CASSEQWVDNEKLFF

clone_size: NA
j_call: TRBJ1-2
v_call: TRBV5-1
d_call: NA
cdr3_nt: TGCGCCAGCAGTGGGGAAAACTATGGCTACACCTTC
cdr3_aa: CASSGENYGYTF

clone_size: NA
j_call: TRBJ1-5
v_call: TRBV6-1
d_call: TRBD1
cdr3_nt: TGTGCCAGCAGTGACGTAGGGGGCCCAAATCAGCCCCAGCATTTT
cdr3_aa: CASSDVGGPNQPQHF

clone_size: NA
j_call: TRBJ2-7
v_call: TRBV10-3
d_call: NA
cdr3_nt: TGTGCCATCAGTGCGGGACTGGAAATAGGGTACGAGCAGTACTTC
cdr3_aa: CAISAGLEIGYEQYF

clone_size: NA
j_call: TRBJ2-5
v_call: TRBV20-1
d_call: NA
cdr3_nt: TGCAGTGCTAGGAGACAAGAGACCCAGTACTTC
cdr3_aa: CSARRQETQYF

clone_size: few
j_call: TRBJ1-1
v_call: TRBV18
d_call: NA
cdr3_nt: TGTGCCAGCTCACCCGGTGAGGGTTTGAACACTGAAGCTTTCTTT
cdr3_aa: CASSPGEGLNTEAFF

clone_size: once
j_call: TRBJ2-2
v_call: TRBV5-1
d_call: NA
cdr3_nt: TGCGCCAGCAGCTTAGGAGGGGCGAACACCGGGGAGCTGTTTTTT
cdr3_aa: CASSLGGANTGELFF

clone_size: NA
j_call: TRBJ2-7
v_call: TRBV7-9
d_call: NA
cdr3_nt: TGTGCCAGCAGCCGGAGCCCGGACTATTCGGGCGAGCAGTACTTC
cdr3_aa: CASSRSPDYSGEQYF

clone_size: NA
j_call: TRBJ2-5
v_call: TRBV18
d_call: NA
cdr3_nt: TGTGCCAGCTCGCTACAGGGAGGCCAAGAGACCCAGTACTTC
cdr3_aa: CASSLQGGQETQYF

clone_size: NA
j_call: TRBJ1-1
v_call: TRBV29-1
d_call: NA
cdr3_nt: TGCAGCCCCTTGGGTCCGGGGGCTGAAGCTTTCTTT
cdr3_aa: CSPLGPGAEAFF

clone_size: NA
j_call: TRBJ2-2
v_call: TRBV19
d_call: TRBD1
cdr3_nt: TGTGCCAGTAGTGAACGACAGGGTAACACCGGGGAGCTGTTTTTT
cdr3_aa: CASSERQGNTGELFF

clone_size: NA
j_call: TRBJ2-4
v_call: TRBV6-1
d_call: NA
cdr3_nt: TGTGCCAGCATAAGCCTAGCCAAAAACATTCAGTACTTC
cdr3_aa: CASISLAKNIQYF

clone_size: NA
j_call: TRBJ2-5
v_call: TRBV7-9
d_call: TRBD1
cdr3_nt: TGTGCCAGCAGCTTAGAATACAGGGGCCAAGAGACCCAGTACTTC
cdr3_aa: CASSLEYRGQETQYF

clone_size: NA
j_call: TRBJ1-1
v_call: TRBV2
d_call: TRBD1
cdr3_nt: TGTGCCAGCAGGATCAGGACAGGCCCGAACACTGAAGCTTTCTTT
cdr3_aa: CASRIRTGPNTEAFF

clone_size: NA
j_call: TRBJ2-5
v_call: TRBV27
d_call: NA
cdr3_nt: TGTGCCAGCAGTTTAGGGTGGGGGAACCCCCAAGAGACCCAGTACTTC
cdr3_aa: CASSLGWGNPQETQYF

clone_size: NA
j_call: TRBJ1-1
v_call: TRBV7-2
d_call: TRBD1
cdr3_nt: TGTGCCAGCAGCCTTCGGACAGGCCAGGGGGCTGAAGCTTTCTTT
cdr3_aa: CASSLRTGQGAEAFF

clone_size: once
j_call: TRBJ1-1
v_call: TRBV28
d_call: NA
cdr3_nt: TGTGCCAGCAGCTCCCAGTGGGCGCCTGAAGCTTTCTTT
cdr3_aa: CASSSQWAPEAFF

clone_size: NA
j_call: TRBJ1-4
v_call: TRBV28
d_call: TRBD1
cdr3_nt: TGTGCCAGCAGTTGGGGACAGCCGAATGAAAAACTGTTTTTT
cdr3_aa: CASSWGQPNEKLFF

clone_size: NA
j_call: TRBJ1-5
v_call: TRBV19
d_call: NA
cdr3_nt: TGTGCCAGTAAACCCCAAGGGGGGCTCAATCAGCCCCAGCATTTT
cdr3_aa: CASKPQGGLNQPQHF

clone_size: NA
j_call: TRBJ2-1
v_call: TRBV15
d_call: TRBD2
cdr3_nt: TGTGCCACCAGCAGACTAGCGGGAGGTTTCTACAATGAGCAGTTCTTC
cdr3_aa: CATSRLAGGFYNEQFF

clone_size: NA
j_call: TRBJ2-2
v_call: TRBV11-2
d_call: TRBD2
cdr3_nt: TGTGCCAGCAGGCAGGGACTAGATACCGGGGAGCTGTTTTTT
cdr3_aa: CASRQGLDTGELFF

clone_size: NA
j_call: TRBJ1-1
v_call: TRBV23-1
d_call: TRBD1
cdr3_nt: TGCGCCAGCAGCCGAATCACCGGGACAGCGAACACTGAAGCTTTCTTT
cdr3_aa: CASSRITGTANTEAFF

clone_size: NA
j_call: TRBJ2-7
v_call: TRBV29-1
d_call: NA
cdr3_nt: TGCAGCGTAGCCGGGACCTTAAGGGAGAACGAGCAGTACTTC
cdr3_aa: CSVAGTLRENEQYF

clone_size: NA
j_call: TRBJ1-1
v_call: TRBV20-1
d_call: NA
cdr3_nt: TGCAGTGCTAGGCATAACACTGAAGCTTTCTTT
cdr3_aa: CSARHNTEAFF

clone_size: NA
j_call: TRBJ2-1
v_call: TRBV29-1
d_call: TRBD2
cdr3_nt: TGCAGCGCAGTAGGACTAGCGGGGGAGAGGAGGTTCTTC
cdr3_aa: CSAVGLAGERRFF

clone_size: NA
j_call: TRBJ1-1
v_call: TRBV7-9
d_call: NA
cdr3_nt: TGTGCCAGCAGCATTAGACAGGAGGACACTGAAGCTTTCTTT
cdr3_aa: CASSIRQEDTEAFF

clone_size: NA
j_call: TRBJ2-2
v_call: TRBV5-1
d_call: TRBD2
cdr3_nt: TGCGCCAGCAGCCAACGGGGGGAGAACACCGGGGAGCTGTTTTTT
cdr3_aa: CASSQRGENTGELFF

clone_size: NA
j_call: TRBJ1-2
v_call: TRBV7-8
d_call: NA
cdr3_nt: TGTGCCAGCAGCTTAGGGGGTCGGGGATCCTTAGGTGGCTACACCTTC
cdr3_aa: CASSLGGRGSLGGYTF

clone_size: NA
j_call: TRBJ1-2
v_call: TRBV19
d_call: TRBD1
cdr3_nt: TGTGCCAGTAGTATTCTCGCCAGGGGGGACTATGGCTACACCTTC
cdr3_aa: CASSILARGDYGYTF

clone_size: NA
j_call: TRBJ1-4
v_call: TRBV6-6
d_call: TRBD1
cdr3_nt: TGTGCCAGCAGTTTAGGACAGGGGACTGAAAAACTGTTTTTT
cdr3_aa: CASSLGQGTEKLFF

clone_size: NA
j_call: TRBJ1-1
v_call: TRBV12-5
d_call: NA
cdr3_nt: TGTGCTAGTGGTTCATTTACGAACACTGAAGCTTTCTTT
cdr3_aa: CASGSFTNTEAFF